This T cell receptor beta chain appears in the sequencing data of a study of control samples from healthy donors and cancer patients. The repertoire was sequenced with immunoSEQ multiplex PCR; TCRdb's copy has only in-frame clones and lacks some. The table includes 200,000 or so clones, 85% to 95% detected once. The germline gives CDR1 MNHEY, CDR2 SMNVEV (reference sequence). The CDR3 extends over 14 amino acids. Trimming removed 4 bases from V and 5 bases from J; junction bases left unmatched: 5. Sample: blood. The V call is TRBV27, the J call TRBJ1-5; 7 bases align to TRBD1. The origin of this receptor is a man aged 50 to 60 in good health. The CDR3 loop is CASSSGGSHQPQHF. CDR3 sequence (DNA): TGTGCCAGCAGTTCAGGGGGGAGTCATCAGCCCCAGCATTTT.